This TCR beta chain is drawn from a study of blood T cells in healthy people across ages (dated by TCRdb to the mid-2010s). About the investigation overall: Template switching captured roughly one uniquely barcoded TCR beta cDNA molecule per two T cells in model experiments. The donors were split into four age groups: young (average roughly 15 years), middle-aged (around 40), aged (about 62) and long-lived (roughly 88). Two additional independent replicas of 1 million unique cDNA reads from the same blood draw were analyzed for two donors (one aged 18 to 29 and one aged 80 or older). Donors of different ages were randomly distributed across sequencing lanes to avoid experimental bias. To track age-related changes in TCR beta repertoire diversity, the study relied on deep sequencing normalized with unique cDNA molecular identifiers. Findings and caveats that apply to the study as a whole: Estimates of total diversity based on one million sequenced T cells were regarded as lower bounds and as underestimates. Donor CMV infection status was unknown, potentially confounding age-related changes in expanded clonotypes. The percentage of naive T cells measured by flow cytometry correlated strongly with observed TCR beta diversity. As age increased, observed TCR beta diversity per million T cells dropped in a roughly linear way, and a significant reduction was already evident by age 40. Compared with the aged group, the long-lived group had more naive CD4+ T cells, fewer expanded clones and increased TCR diversity, a pattern suggesting age selection. Because profiling used bulk unsorted PBMCs, naive and antigen-experienced compartments could not be compared conclusively.

Of note for this clonotype: Which antigen it targets is not known. No clone much larger than this one lies a single base away; base qualities are absent.

The library was made by 5' RACE. Sequencing was performed on an Illumina HiSeq 2500. A second PCR of roughly 6 to 11 cycles was run with a J-beta primer mix and a sample-barcoded 5' primer. Each TCR beta cDNA molecule received a unique molecular identifier from a template-switch 5' adaptor carrying 12 random nucleotides. Each sample yielded at least 2.5 million CDR3-containing paired-end reads. The Mint cDNA synthesis kit, primed by a TRBC-specific oligonucleotide, was used to synthesize first-strand cDNA from all RNA. Following uracil-DNA glycosylase treatment, a first 18-cycle PCR with universal primers M1SS and BC2_uni_R was performed on all cDNA. Per the authors' processing: For normalization, 1 million high-quality reads were randomly selected from each sample, with every read carrying a distinct molecular identifier. Instead of being binned into consensus sequences, reads with shared molecular identifiers were discarded. MiTCR, with a Q25 quality threshold and the strictest error-elimination algorithm, was used for CDR3 identification, clonotype clustering and error correction. Lower-bound total TCR beta diversity was estimated with a nonparametric unseen species model using Euler transformation. The raw public reads went through TCRdb reprocessing: fastp at Q25, MiXCR clone calling, in-frame beta chains kept. Each CDR3 protein gets just one entry, which takes the most common genes and DNA from the rows behind it. The V and J calls reflect TCRdb's pipeline rather than the authors' work. The sample records some 730,000 distinct CDR3 sequences, 22% of which are singletons. The top ten constitute roughly 22% of the sample.

Systemically healthy Caucasian individuals from Russia, 35 to 50 in total and aged about 6 to 100 years, were included as donors. Roughly 10 milliliters of peripheral blood were collected from each donor into EDTA-treated Vacutainer tubes. Ficoll-Paque density-gradient centrifugation was used to isolate PBMCs, with at least 7 million obtained per sample. Total RNA was extracted from PBMCs with Trizol reagent, with at least 5 micrograms obtained per sample. The percentages of naive CD45RAhigh/CD27high T cells were determined by flow cytometry on a PBMC aliquot from every donor. The sequence derives from a man aged 65-85 years in good health. Sequenced: blood.

The encoded CDR3 is CASSDAMDTEAFF. In nucleotides, the sequence is TGTGCCAGCAGTGATGCAATGGACACTGAAGCTTTCTTT. This chain joins TRBV6-2 or TRBV6-3 to TRBJ1-1, with an unclear D gene assignment. The germline V gene specifies MNHEY as CDR1 and SVGEGT as CDR2. Counted from cysteine to phenylalanine, this CDR3 has 13 amino acids. Here the CDR3 DNA is all that survives: 39 bases in frame from base 1. V was cut back by 5 bases and J by 3 bases, leaving a gap of 10 bases between them.